This T cell receptor beta chain was identified during a study of T cells in Graves' hyperthyroidism and ophthalmopathy. The germline V gene has CDR1 PRHDT and CDR2 FYEKMQ (reference sequence). This CDR3 is 13 amino acids long. Deletions cut 0 bases from V and 9 bases from J, with 6 bases between. TCR beta CDR3 region amplification was performed from RNA transcripts. The HTBI primer set drove a first-round RT-PCR of the TCR CDR3. TCRdb called the multiplex PCR reads again in MiXCR, with one record for every CDR3 protein. Among 45,000 to 55,000 distinct CDR3 sequences listed, 45% to 65% were seen once. Study outcomes and limitations: Most expanded thyroid clonotypes above 0.001 also appeared in blood.

With respect to this clonotype: The antigen is not known.

The material sequenced was peripheral blood or thyroid tissue (not recorded which). The chain uses TRBV13 and TRBJ2-6; D remains ambiguous. The sequence was obtained from a young man with Graves' hyperthyroidism. The CDR3 region has the DNA TGTGCCAGCAGCTTAGGCCCGGACAACGTCCTGACTTTC. This translates into CASSLGPDNVLTF.